This T cell receptor (beta chain) was recovered during a study of blood T cell repertoires in COVID-19. As for the study in general: Samples of COVID-19 (acute and convalescent) were obtained from the United States, Italy and Spain. T cells, B-cell-depleted T cells, or PBMCs provided the cDNA or gDNA that served as material.

There are 12 residues in the CDR3. V gave up 1 base and J gave up 7 bases, with 7 bases separating them. This clone has only one observation. At the DNA level, this CDR3 is encoded by other sequences in the same sample as well. Enrolment of Seattle patients took place during active infection, and they were followed longitudinally. TCRdb's copy holds only in-frame clones and misses some; the assay was immunoSEQ multiplex PCR. The profile shows a few hundred thousand clones, 70% to 90% of them singletons. Input material: peripheral blood. The chain joins TRBV12-3 or TRBV12-4 to TRBJ1-2, with a weak D call TRBD1 (6 bases). The sequence came from a woman aged 45-60 years with COVID-19, enrolled during active disease. CDR3 nucleotide sequence: TGTGCCAGCAGTTTAGAGGGGGTTGGCTACACCTTC. This encodes CASSLEGVGYTF.